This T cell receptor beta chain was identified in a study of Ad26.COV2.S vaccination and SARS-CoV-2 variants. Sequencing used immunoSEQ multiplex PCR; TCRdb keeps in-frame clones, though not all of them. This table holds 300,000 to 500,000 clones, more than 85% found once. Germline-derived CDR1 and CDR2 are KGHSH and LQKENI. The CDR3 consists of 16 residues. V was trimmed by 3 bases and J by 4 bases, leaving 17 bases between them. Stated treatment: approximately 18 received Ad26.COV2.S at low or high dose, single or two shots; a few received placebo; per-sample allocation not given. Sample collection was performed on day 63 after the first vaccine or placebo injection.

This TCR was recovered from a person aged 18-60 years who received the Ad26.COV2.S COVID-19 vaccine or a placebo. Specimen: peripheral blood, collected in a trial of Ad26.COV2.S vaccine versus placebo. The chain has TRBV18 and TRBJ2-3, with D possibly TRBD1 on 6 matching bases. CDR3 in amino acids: CASSPTGNRGSDTQYF. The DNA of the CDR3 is TGTGCCAGCTCACCTACAGGGAACCGCGGTTCAGATACGCAGTATTTT. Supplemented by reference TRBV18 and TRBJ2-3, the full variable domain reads NAGVMQNPRHLVRRRGQEARLRCSPMKGHSHVYWYRQLPEEGLKFMVYLQKENIIDESGMPKERFSAEFPKEGPSILRIQQVVRGDSAAYFCASSPTGNRGSDTQYFGPGTRLTVL.